These T cell receptor beta chains were read from a single sample in a study of shared clonotypes between healthy human individuals. Assay: immunoSEQ multiplex PCR; the TCRdb copy retains only in-frame clones and omits some. The table records about 1.1 million clones, approximately 80% of them present only once. The sequencing sample was made of memory CD4+ T cells from PBMCs. Receptors originate from a man aged 18 to 30 in good health. Some clones in this sample may be carry-over from other donors' samples. Both conserved end residues are part of each CDR3. The D gene is left open where the match is weak. Rows give clone size only sometimes, using once, few, many, or a class for an expanded clone.

cdr3_nt	cdr3_aa	v_call	j_call	d_call	clone_size
TGTGCCAGCAGCCCCCAAGGCAGCTCCTATAATTCACCCCTCCACTTT	CASSPQGSSYNSPLHF	TRBV7-2	TRBJ1-6	NA	NA
TGTGCCATCAGTGAGTCGGTGGACACTGAAGCTTTCTTT	CAISESVDTEAFF	TRBV10-3	TRBJ1-1	NA	NA
TGTGCCAGCTCCCGACAGGGGGCTAGTAATCAGCCCCAGCATTTT	CASSRQGASNQPQHF	TRBV18	TRBJ1-5	TRBD1	NA
TGTGCCAGCAGCTTGGGCTCGAACACCATATATTTT	CASSLGSNTIYF	TRBV5-6	TRBJ1-3	NA	NA
TGCGCCAGCAGCCGGGGACAGGAGAGCTCTGGAAACACCATATATTTT	CASSRGQESSGNTIYF	TRBV5-1	TRBJ1-3	TRBD1	NA
TGTGCCAGCAGCTCCGGACTAGCGGGAGGGCGGGGTACGCAGTATTTT	CASSSGLAGGRGTQYF	TRBV5-4	TRBJ2-3	TRBD2	NA
TGCGCCAGCAGGGGCAACGTGAACACTGAAGCTTTCTTT	CASRGNVNTEAFF	TRBV5-1	TRBJ1-1	NA	NA
TGTGCCAGCAGCTTACGGACAGGACAAGATACGCAGTATTTT	CASSLRTGQDTQYF	TRBV7-9	TRBJ2-3	TRBD1	NA
TGTGCCAGCAGCTCCCGGACAGGGGGAAACGAGCAGTACTTC	CASSSRTGGNEQYF	TRBV7-9	TRBJ2-7	TRBD1	NA
TGTGCCAGCAGTGAAGCTGGAGCAGGGGTTTACTATGGCTACACCTTC	CASSEAGAGVYYGYTF	TRBV2	TRBJ1-2	NA	NA
TGTGCCTGGAGTGCAGGGGGGAACTCCTACGAGCAGTACTTC	CAWSAGGNSYEQYF	TRBV30	TRBJ2-7	NA	once
TGCGCCAGCAGCTCGGAAGGAACAGATACGCAGTATTTT	CASSSEGTDTQYF	TRBV5-1	TRBJ2-3	NA	few